Each of the 8 T cell receptor beta chains below was sequenced from the same sample in a study of Tregs in tolerant kidney transplant recipients. Related graft donors supplied nonmyeloablative bone marrow transplants, and mixed chimerism was transient. Some clones are missing from TCRdb's copy, which holds only in-frame ones; the method was immunoSEQ multiplex PCR. The sample consists of roughly 86,000 clones, under 95% of them appearing once. Sequenced material: CD4+ T cells from blood (PBMCs), taken 12 months after the transplant. The receptors come from a human patient who received a combined kidney and bone marrow transplant. The T cells may partly be graft donor cells.

This clone showed up just a few times. The CDR3 is CAITDRGDSPLHF. CDR3 DNA sequence: TGTGCCATCACCGACAGGGGCGATTCACCCCTCCACTTT. This chain links TRBV10-3 with TRBJ1-6; 8 positions match TRBD1. Losses at the gene ends were 7 bases for V and 8 bases for J; bases not matched to a gene: 4. CDR3 length: 13 residues. CDR1 and CDR2 from the germline V gene are ENHRY and SYGVKD.

CDR3 sequence (DNA): TGCGCCAGCATTGGGAGGACCGGGGAGACCCAGTACTTC. It yields the protein CASIGRTGETQYF. This rearrangement joins TRBV5-1 to TRBJ2-5; perhaps TRBD2 as D (6 bases). V lost 6 bases and J lost 5, with 14 bases in between. CDR3 length equals 13 residues. Germline-derived CDR1 and CDR2 are SGHRS and YFSETQ.

V and J are TRBV9 and TRBJ2-1, with TRBD2 matching 7 bases. The V gene's germline CDR1 is SGDLS and CDR2 YYNGEE. With V trimmed by 0 bases and J by 6 bases, 12 bases remained unmatched. This CDR3 comprises 17 residues. The CDR3 DNA reads TGTGCCAGCAGCGTAGGTTTGGTGGGAGGGCAAGCCAATGAGCAGTTCTTC. Translating gives CASSVGLVGGQANEQFF.

The chain combines TRBV10-3 with TRBJ2-3; 8 bases map to TRBD2. V was clipped by 6 bases and J by 5 bases; unmatched bases: 7. The CDR3 covers 14 residues. Germline lookup yields CDR1 ENHRY and CDR2 SYGVKD. CDR3 protein: CAIRHGLAVDTQYF. CDR3 in DNA: TGTGCCATCAGACACGGACTAGCTGTAGATACGCAGTATTTT.

The chain uses TRBV29-1 and TRBJ1-2, with D perhaps TRBD1 (6 bases). V was cut by 3 bases and J by 6 bases, with 29 bases left in between. The length of the CDR3 is 18 residues. From germline, CDR1 is SQVTM and CDR2 ANQGSEA. This chain's CDR3 is CSVDIWGGRSQITDGYTF. The CDR3 nucleotides read TGCAGCGTTGATATCTGGGGGGGCCGATCCCAAATCACTGATGGCTACACCTTC.

A few counts support this clone. The chain couples TRBV7-5 to TRBJ1-3. TRBV7-5 is assigned pseudogene status. The CDR3 is 15 residues long. CDR3 region: CVRSLNRGSGNTIYF. The CDR3 region has the DNA TGTGTCAGAAGCTTAAATCGAGGCTCTGGAAACACCATATATTTT.

This chain joins TRBV9 and TRBJ1-2, with 9 positions matching TRBD1. The V gene end was trimmed by 2 bases and the J gene end by 5 bases; junction bases not matched to a gene: 7. Looked up from germline, CDR1 is SGDLS and CDR2 is YYNGEE. The CDR3 totals 15 residues. The CDR3: CASSVTGGAGYGYTF. Here the CDR3 DNA reads TGTGCCAGCAGCGTCACAGGGGGCGCGGGGTATGGCTACACCTTC.

This sequence joins TRBV4-2 and TRBJ2-5, with 9 bases fitting TRBD2. Germline V gene lookup returns CDR1 LGHNA and CDR2 YNFKEQ. CDR3 length: 17 residues. With 0 bases clipped from V and 1 base from J, the junction kept 6 bases outside the gene matches. CDR3 sequence reads: CASSQDQAGGVQETQYF. CDR3 nucleotides: TGTGCCAGCAGCCAAGATCAAGCGGGGGGCGTCCAAGAGACCCAGTACTTC.